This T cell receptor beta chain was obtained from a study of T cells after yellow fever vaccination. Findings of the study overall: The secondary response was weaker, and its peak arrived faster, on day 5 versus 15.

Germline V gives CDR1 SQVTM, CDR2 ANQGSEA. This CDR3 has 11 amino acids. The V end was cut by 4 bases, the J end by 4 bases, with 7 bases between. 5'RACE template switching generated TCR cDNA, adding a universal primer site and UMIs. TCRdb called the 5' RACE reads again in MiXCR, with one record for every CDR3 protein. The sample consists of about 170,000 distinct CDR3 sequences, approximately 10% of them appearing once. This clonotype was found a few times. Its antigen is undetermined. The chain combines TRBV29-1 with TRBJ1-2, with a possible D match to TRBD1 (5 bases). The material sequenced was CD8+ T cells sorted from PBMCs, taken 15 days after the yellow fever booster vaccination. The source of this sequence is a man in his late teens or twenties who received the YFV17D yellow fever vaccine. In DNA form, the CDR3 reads TGCAGCGTTGGACAGTCCTATGGCTACACCTTC. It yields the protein CSVGQSYGYTF.